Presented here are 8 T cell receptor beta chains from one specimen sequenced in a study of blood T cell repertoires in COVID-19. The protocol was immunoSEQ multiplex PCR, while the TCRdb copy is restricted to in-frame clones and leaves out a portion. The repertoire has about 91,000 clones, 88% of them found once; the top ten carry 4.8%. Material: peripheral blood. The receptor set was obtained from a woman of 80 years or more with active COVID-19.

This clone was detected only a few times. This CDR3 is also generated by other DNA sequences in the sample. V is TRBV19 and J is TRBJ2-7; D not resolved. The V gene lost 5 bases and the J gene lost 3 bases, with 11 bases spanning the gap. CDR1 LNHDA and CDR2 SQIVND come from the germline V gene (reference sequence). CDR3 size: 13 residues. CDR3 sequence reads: CASSSSGGYEQYF. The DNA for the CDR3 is TGTGCCAGTAGTTCCTCCGGTGGCTACGAGCAGTACTTC.

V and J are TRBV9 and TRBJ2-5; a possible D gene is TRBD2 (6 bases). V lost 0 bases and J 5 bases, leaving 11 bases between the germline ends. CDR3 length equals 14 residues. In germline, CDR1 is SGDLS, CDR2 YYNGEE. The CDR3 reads CASSVGGVVETQYF. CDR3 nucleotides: TGTGCCAGCAGCGTAGGCGGGGTCGTGGAGACCCAGTACTTC.

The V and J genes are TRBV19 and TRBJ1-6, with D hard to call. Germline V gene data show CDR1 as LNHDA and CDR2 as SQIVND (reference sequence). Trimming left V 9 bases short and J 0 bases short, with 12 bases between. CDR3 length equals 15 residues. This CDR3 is CASMDGSSYNSPLHF. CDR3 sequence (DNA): TGTGCCAGCATGGACGGGAGCTCCTATAATTCACCCCTCCACTTT.

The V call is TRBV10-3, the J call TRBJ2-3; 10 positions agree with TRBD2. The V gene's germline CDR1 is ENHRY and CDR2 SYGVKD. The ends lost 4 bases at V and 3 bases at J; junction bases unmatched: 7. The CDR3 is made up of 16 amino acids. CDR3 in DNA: TGTGCCATCAGTGGGAAAAGCGGGAGGGCAACAGATACGCAGTATTTT. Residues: CAISGKSGRATDTQYF.

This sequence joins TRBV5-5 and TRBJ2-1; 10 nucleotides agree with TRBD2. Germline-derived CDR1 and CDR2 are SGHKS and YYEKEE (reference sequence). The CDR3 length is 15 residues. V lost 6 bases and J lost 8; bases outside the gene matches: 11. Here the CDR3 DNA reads TGTGCCAGCAACCGAGCGGGAGGGCCAATCGATGAGCAGTTCTTC. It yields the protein CASNRAGGPIDEQFF.

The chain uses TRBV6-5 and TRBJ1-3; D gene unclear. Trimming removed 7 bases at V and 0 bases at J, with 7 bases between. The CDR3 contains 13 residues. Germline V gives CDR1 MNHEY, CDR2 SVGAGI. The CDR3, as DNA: TGTGCCAGCACCGGGATCTCTGGAAACACCATATATTTT. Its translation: CASTGISGNTIYF.

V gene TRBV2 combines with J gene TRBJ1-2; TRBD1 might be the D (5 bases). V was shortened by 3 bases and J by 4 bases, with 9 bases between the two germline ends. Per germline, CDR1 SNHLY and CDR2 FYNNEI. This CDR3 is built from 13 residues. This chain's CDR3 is CASSEGLSYGYTF. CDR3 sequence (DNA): TGTGCCAGCAGTGAGGGGCTTAGCTATGGCTACACCTTC.

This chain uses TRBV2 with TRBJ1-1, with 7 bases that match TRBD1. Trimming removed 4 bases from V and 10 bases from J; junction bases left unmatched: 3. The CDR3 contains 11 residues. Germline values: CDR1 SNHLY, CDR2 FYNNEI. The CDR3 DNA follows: TGTGCCAGCAGTGTCCGGGACAGAGCTTTCTTT. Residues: CASSVRDRAFF.